This TCR beta chain originates from a study of T-cell reconstitution after alpha-beta-depleted transplantation in children. General observations from the study: Several hundred rapidly expanded clones from non-depleted graft cells reportedly supplied alpha-beta T cells about two months post-transplant. Once a year had passed after transplant, T-cell counts and diversity came mostly from newly produced T cells.

As concerns this clonotype: The antigen remains undetermined.

There are 17 residues in the CDR3. CDR1 and CDR2 from the germline V gene are SGHRS and YFSETQ. Germline trimming cut 4 bases from V and 7 bases from J; bases unmatched to any gene: 11. As it was prepared, the TCRbeta library received unique molecular identifiers. TCRdb ran MiXCR on the PCR reads and lists one entry per CDR3 protein. The top ten hold around 30% of the sample, which has hundreds of thousands of distinct CDR3 sequences, 15% to 20% seen once. The sequenced sample was PBMCs, mostly from graft donor cells, obtained 360 days after TCRalphabeta/CD19-depleted stem cell transplant. The TCR was taken from a boy in the first two years of life who had a stem cell transplant for Wiskott-Aldrich syndrome, so the T cells may come from the graft donor. The gene calls are TRBV5-1 and TRBJ2-5; 15 positions agree with TRBD2. The CDR3 here is CASSTGLAGGLGGTQYF. The CDR3 DNA reads TGCGCCAGCAGCACCGGACTAGCGGGGGGGCTTGGAGGGACCCAGTACTTC. The variable domain in full, completed from reference TRBV5-1 and TRBJ2-5, reads KAGVTQTPRYLIKTRGQQVTLSCSPISGHRSVSWYQQTPGQGLQFLFEYFSETQRNKGNFPGRFSGRQFSNSRSEMNVSTLELGDSALYLCASSTGLAGGLGGTQYFGPGTRLLVL.